Below, 15 T cell receptor beta chains from the same sample are listed, as sequenced in a study of T cells in Graves' hyperthyroidism and ophthalmopathy. What was amplified from RNA transcripts were TCR beta CDR3 regions. A set of HTBI primers served as the primers for a first-round RT-PCR of the TCR CDR3. Each CDR3 protein is one row after TCRdb ran MiXCR on the multiplex PCR reads. The sample consists of some 490,000 distinct CDR3 sequences, more than 15% of them appearing once. Sequenced input: blood. The receptors stem from a woman aged 30 to 39 with Graves' ophthalmopathy.

V is TRBV2 and J is TRBJ2-5; a possible D gene is TRBD2 (6 bases). V lost 5 bases, J lost 0 bases, and 16 bases lay in between. Germline CDR1 and CDR2: SNHLY and FYNNEI. CDR3 size: 16 residues. CDR3 residues: CASSTRDWVNQETQYF. CDR3 bases: TGTGCCAGCAGTACCCGGGACTGGGTAAACCAAGAGACCCAGTACTTC.

A remark on this clonotype: This could be a read error, since a much larger clone is one nucleotide away. The chain recombines TRBV7-2 with TRBJ2-7; perhaps TRBD1 as D (5 bases). The CDR3 is 13 amino acids. The germline gives CDR1 SGHTA, CDR2 FQGNSA. The CDR3 protein is CVSSLGQGNEQYF. CDR3 nucleotides: TGTGTCAGCAGCTTAGGCCAGGGTAACGAGCAGTACTTC. Based on the CDR3 plus reference TRBV7-2 and TRBJ2-7, the full variable domain is GAGVSQSPSNKVTEKGKDVELRCDPISGHTALYWYRQSLGQGLEFLIYFQGNSAPDKSGLPSDRFSAERTGGSVSTLTIQRTQQEDSAVYLCVSSLGQGNEQYFGPGTRLTVT.

The sample holds many counts of this clonotype. V gene TRBV27 combines with J gene TRBJ2-2; D is perhaps TRBD2 (5 bases). Trimming stripped 2 bases from V and 4 bases from J, with 17 bases between. Germline V CDR1 and CDR2: MNHEY, SMNVEV (reference sequence). This CDR3 spans 17 amino acids. The CDR3 protein is CASSLEGGGAFTGELFF. The CDR3 DNA follows: TGTGCCAGCAGTTTAGAGGGCGGTGGAGCGTTCACCGGGGAGCTGTTTTTT.

The chain links TRBV18 to TRBJ2-2; D is uncertain. Germline V gene sequence: CDR1 KGHSH, CDR2 LQKENI. CDR3 length: 13 amino acids. V was shortened by 2 bases and J by 8 bases, with 9 bases between the two germline ends. CDR3 sequence reads: CASSPVRFGELFF. The CDR3 DNA is TGTGCCAGCTCACCAGTCCGGTTTGGGGAGCTGTTTTTT.

V is TRBV6-5 and J is TRBJ2-7; D remains unclear. Germline assignment: CDR1 MNHEY and CDR2 SVGAGI. With 2 bases removed from V and 3 bases from J, the gap between germline ends came to 11 bases. This CDR3 spans 14 amino acids. CDR3: CASSYTYGHYEQYF. Written as DNA, the CDR3 is TGTGCCAGCAGTTACACGTACGGCCACTACGAGCAGTACTTC.

This clonotype has a count of ten or more. The V call is TRBV18, the J call TRBJ1-1; D gene uncertain. Between the trimmed V and J ends, which lost 1 base and 1 base, there was a span of 7 bases. Germline V gives CDR1 KGHSH, CDR2 LQKENI. CDR3 size: 14 residues. For the CDR3, the DNA is TGTGCCAGCTCACCACGCGAGGGGAACACTGAAGCTTTCTTT. Protein sequence: CASSPREGNTEAFF.

The chain combines TRBV24-1 with TRBJ2-5; D may correspond to TRBD1 or TRBD2 (5 bases each). V lost 2 bases and J lost 2, with 14 bases in between. The V gene's germline CDR1 is KGHDR and CDR2 SFDVKD. The CDR3 has 16 residues. The CDR3 reads CATSDSEPGRQETQYF. DNA of the CDR3: TGTGCCACCAGTGATTCCGAACCGGGACGGCAAGAGACCCAGTACTTC.

This clonotype appeared many times. This rearrangement joins TRBV11-2 to TRBJ1-1, with D perhaps TRBD1 (6 bases). In germline, CDR1 is SGHAT, CDR2 FQNNGV. Trimming removed 5 bases at V and 3 bases at J, with 16 bases between. This CDR3 is built from 15 residues. CDR3 in amino acids: CASSQSGGGYTEAFF. DNA for the CDR3: TGTGCCAGCAGCCAATCAGGAGGGGGTTACACTGAAGCTTTCTTT.

This chain links TRBV12-5 with TRBJ2-1; perhaps TRBD1 as D (5 bases). The CDR3 has 15 amino acids. The V gene's germline CDR1 is LGHNT and CDR2 FRNRAP. V gave up 1 base and J gave up 4 bases, with 11 bases separating them. CDR3 nucleotide sequence: TGTGCTAGTGGTTTGGGGCAGGGCGCTTACAATGAGCAGTTCTTC. This encodes CASGLGQGAYNEQFF.

This clonotype was detected ten times or more. The chain joins TRBV20-1 to TRBJ2-1; TRBD2 is a possible D gene (6 bases). This CDR3 comprises 17 residues. In germline, CDR1 is DFQATT, CDR2 SNEGSKA (reference sequence). Trimming pared 0 bases from V and 7 bases from J, leaving 22 bases between. Here the CDR3 reads CSARDPLSKRVMNEQFF. CDR3 nucleotides: TGCAGTGCTAGAGACCCCCTTTCAAAGCGGGTAATGAATGAGCAGTTCTTC.

This clonotype was found many times. The rearrangement uses TRBV28 and TRBJ1-2; D uncertain. Looked up from germline, CDR1 is MDHEN and CDR2 is SYDVKM. Trimming left V 2 bases short and J 8 bases short, with 12 bases between. The length of the CDR3 is 13 residues. The DNA of the CDR3 is TGTGCCAGCAGTTTAGACTCGGGCATCGGCTACACCTTC. Its translation is CASSLDSGIGYTF.

This clonotype was recorded many times. The chain has TRBV29-1 and TRBJ2-5; D is perhaps TRBD1 (5 bases). V gave up 1 base and J gave up 4 bases, with 19 bases separating them. This CDR3 contains 16 residues. Germline V CDR1 and CDR2: SQVTM, ANQGSEA. The CDR3 loop is CSVEGTGHRWSETQYF. Written as DNA, the CDR3 is TGCAGCGTTGAAGGTACCGGACACCGGTGGTCAGAGACCCAGTACTTC. The entire variable domain, with the rest obtained from reference TRBV29-1 and TRBJ2-5, is as follows: SAVISQKPSRDICQRGTSLTIQCQVDSQVTMMFWYRQQPGQSLTLIATANQGSEATYESGFVIDKFPISRPNLTFSTLTVSNMSPEDSSIYLCSVEGTGHRWSETQYFGPGTRLLVL.

The chain employs TRBV2 and TRBJ1-6, with D possibly being TRBD1 (6 bases). V lost 6 bases to trimming and J lost 9 bases, with 18 bases between them. Germline assignment: CDR1 SNHLY and CDR2 FYNNEI. There are 15 residues in the CDR3. The CDR3 spells CASSRTAGEFSPLHF. DNA for the CDR3: TGTGCCAGCAGCCGGACAGCAGGGGAATTTTCACCCCTCCACTTT. Full variable domain (missing parts from reference TRBV2 and TRBJ1-6): EPEVTQTPSHQVTQMGQEVILRCVPISNHLYFYWYRQILGQKVEFLVSFYNNEISEKSEIFDDQFSVERPDGSNFTLKIRSTKLEDSAMYFCASSRTAGEFSPLHFGNGTRLTVT.

The chain carries TRBV27 and TRBJ2-7; weak D call: TRBD1 (5 bases). V lost 2 bases to trimming and J lost 6 bases, with 14 bases between them. CDR1 and CDR2 (germline): MNHEY, SMNVEV (reference sequence). The CDR3 consists of 14 residues. Here the CDR3 DNA reads TGTGCCAGCAGTTTAGTGCAGGGATCCCTCGAGCAGTACTTC. This translates into CASSLVQGSLEQYF.

This clonotype was seen ten or more times. V usage is TRBV20-1 and J usage is TRBJ2-3; 8 bases are shared with TRBD1. J lost 3 bases, V lost 5 bases, and 7 bases had no gene match. Germline CDR1 is DFQATT and CDR2 is SNEGSKA (reference sequence). The CDR3 sequence is 14 residues long. The CDR3 coding sequence is TGCAGTGCTTACACAGGGGGGAGGACAGATACGCAGTATTTT. It specifies CSAYTGGRTDTQYF.